The sample holds one count of the clone carrying this T cell receptor (gamma chain). Since a much larger clone is just one base distant, this may be a read error. TCRdb redid the clone calls on the RT-PCR reads with CATT. Found here are just over 400 gamma-chain clones, 18% of them singletons; the top ten hold 45% to 55%. This sample is drawn from a study of gamma-delta T cells after stem cell transplantation. Germline assignment: CDR1 GITISATS and CDR2 ISYDGTV (reference sequence). This CDR3 region has 19 residues. The specimen sequenced was gamma-delta T cells. The receptor was derived from a human donor. It is not recorded whose cells these are; they may come from a transplant donor. The chain joins TRGV9 to TRGJP. Matching the DNA end better, TRGJP1 makes the J call doubtful. The CDR3 DNA is TGTGCCTTGTGGGAGGTGCACCCTGAGCAAGAGTTGGGCAAAAAAATCAAGATATTT. Protein sequence: CALWEVHPEQELGKKIKIF.